These T cell receptor beta chains were read from a single sample in a study of T cells in Graves' hyperthyroidism and ophthalmopathy. TCRdb itself ran the multiplex PCR reads through MiXCR, one entry per CDR3 protein. The data hold over 500,000 distinct CDR3 sequences, with roughly a sixth observed a single time. Sequencing was carried out using blood. The source is a woman younger than 30 with Graves' ophthalmopathy. CDR3s include the opening cysteine and the closing phenylalanine or tryptophan. The D gene is left open where the match is weak.

J gene: TRBJ2-7; D gene: -; V gene: TRBV28; CDR3 protein: CASSLQGSLYEQYF
J gene: TRBJ1-1; D gene: TRBD1; V gene: TRBV27; CDR3 protein: CASSAYRGGDTEAFF
J gene: TRBJ1-2; D gene: TRBD1; V gene: TRBV20-1; CDR3 protein: CSAYRQGEGGYTF
J gene: TRBJ2-3; D gene: -; V gene: TRBV30; CDR3 protein: CAWSVRGGEADTQYF
J gene: TRBJ2-1; D gene: -; V gene: TRBV4-2; CDR3 protein: CATLKDRGDNEQFF
J gene: TRBJ2-1; D gene: TRBD2; V gene: TRBV4-1; CDR3 protein: CASSQEGLAGTDNEQFF
J gene: TRBJ1-2; D gene: TRBD1; V gene: TRBV5-1; CDR3 protein: CASSLDGQGFGYTF
J gene: TRBJ1-1; D gene: -; V gene: TRBV6-6; CDR3 protein: CASSYYRSSTEAFF
J gene: TRBJ2-5; D gene: -; V gene: TRBV5-1; CDR3 protein: CASSHLLDQETQYF
J gene: TRBJ1-1; D gene: -; V gene: TRBV5-8; CDR3 protein: CASSRPGSGKGEAFF
J gene: TRBJ2-1; D gene: -; V gene: TRBV5-4; CDR3 protein: CDSSLSPEPYNEQFF
J gene: TRBJ2-1; D gene: TRBD2; V gene: TRBV7-3; CDR3 protein: CASSPLGGGLAVDEQFF
J gene: TRBJ1-2; D gene: -; V gene: TRBV12-3/TRBV12-4; CDR3 protein: CASGVGENYTF
J gene: TRBJ2-3; D gene: -; V gene: TRBV20-1; CDR3 protein: CSAREPMGGRHTDTQYF
J gene: TRBJ1-4; D gene: TRBD1; V gene: TRBV3-1; CDR3 protein: CASSTGEVEKLFF
J gene: TRBJ2-1; D gene: -; V gene: TRBV27; CDR3 protein: CASKKTGSNEQFF
J gene: TRBJ2-3; D gene: -; V gene: TRBV20-1; CDR3 protein: CSATSQGRPDTQYF
J gene: TRBJ1-5; D gene: -; V gene: TRBV28; CDR3 protein: CASSLAINQPQHF
J gene: TRBJ1-1; D gene: -; V gene: TRBV29-1; CDR3 protein: CSVEDQQGIDTEAFF
J gene: TRBJ1-5; D gene: -; V gene: TRBV20-1; CDR3 protein: CSAATRGSNQPQHF
J gene: TRBJ1-2; D gene: -; V gene: TRBV9; CDR3 protein: CASSPPGRANYGYTF
J gene: TRBJ2-1; D gene: TRBD1; V gene: TRBV12-3/TRBV12-4; CDR3 protein: CACQKGQGEQFF
J gene: TRBJ1-6; D gene: -; V gene: TRBV6-2/TRBV6-3; CDR3 protein: CASSYSGRHSPLHF
J gene: TRBJ1-2; D gene: -; V gene: TRBV6-6; CDR3 protein: CASSYTNTGTLSLRGYGYTF
J gene: TRBJ1-5; D gene: -; V gene: TRBV28; CDR3 protein: CASREWGSNQPQHF
J gene: TRBJ1-4; D gene: -; V gene: TRBV12-3/TRBV12-4; CDR3 protein: CASRGGELGEKLFF
J gene: TRBJ1-1; D gene: -; V gene: TRBV28; CDR3 protein: CASSSGPKAFF
J gene: TRBJ1-2; D gene: -; V gene: TRBV29-1; CDR3 protein: CTPWLLVNNYGYTF
J gene: TRBJ2-3; D gene: TRBD1; V gene: TRBV6-2/TRBV6-3; CDR3 protein: CASSFDRGQPTDTQYF
J gene: TRBJ2-5; D gene: TRBD2; V gene: TRBV28; CDR3 protein: CASTGGGAGETQYF